The source of this TCR beta chain is a study of T cells in Graves' hyperthyroidism and ophthalmopathy. Study at large: The authors collected peripheral blood at initial diagnosis, before any treatment.

Deletions cut 7 bases from V and 4 bases from J, with 16 bases between. The CDR3 loop spans 13 amino acids. CDR1 is DFQATT, CDR2 SNEGSKA, per germline (reference sequence). From more than 9 ml of fresh peripheral blood, PBMCs were isolated. TCR beta CDR3 regions were amplified from RNA. Carried out on the TCR CDR3, a first-round RT-PCR used the HTBI primer set. TCRdb reanalysed the multiplex PCR reads using MiXCR and keeps one entry per CDR3 protein. The table includes under 250,000 distinct CDR3 sequences, around 25% detected once. Study-wide findings and caveats: Separation of ophthalmopathy from stable hyperthyroidism was achieved by a 13 V-J model. Most thyroid clonotypes expanded above 0.001 appeared in blood too.

Points on this clonotype: Its antigen remains unknown.

This sequence joins TRBV20-1 and TRBJ2-5; no firm D call. The specimen sequenced was blood. This TCR was recovered from a woman in her thirties or forties with Graves' ophthalmopathy. In DNA, the CDR3 is TGCAGTGAGAGGCCAAACTCCATAGAGACCCAGTACTTC. Residues: CSERPNSIETQYF.